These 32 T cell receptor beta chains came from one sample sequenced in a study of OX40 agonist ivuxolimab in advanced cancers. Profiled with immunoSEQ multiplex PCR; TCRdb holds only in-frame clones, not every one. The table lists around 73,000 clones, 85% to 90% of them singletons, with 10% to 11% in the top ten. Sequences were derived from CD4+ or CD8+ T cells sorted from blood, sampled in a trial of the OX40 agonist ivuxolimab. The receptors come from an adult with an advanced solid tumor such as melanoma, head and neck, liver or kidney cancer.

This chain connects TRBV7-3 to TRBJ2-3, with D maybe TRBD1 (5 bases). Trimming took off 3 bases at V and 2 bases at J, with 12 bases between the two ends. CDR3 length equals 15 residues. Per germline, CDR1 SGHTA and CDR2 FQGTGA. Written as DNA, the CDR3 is TGTGCCAGCAGCTTCATGTCGACAGACACAGATACGCAGTATTTT. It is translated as CASSFMSTDTDTQYF.

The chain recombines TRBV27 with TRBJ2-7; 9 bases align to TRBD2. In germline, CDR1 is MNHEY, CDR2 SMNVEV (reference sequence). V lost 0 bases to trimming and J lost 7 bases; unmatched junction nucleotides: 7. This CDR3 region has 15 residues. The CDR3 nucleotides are TGTGCCAGCAGTTTATCTAGCGGGAGACCCCTGGAGCAGTACTTC. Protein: CASSLSSGRPLEQYF.

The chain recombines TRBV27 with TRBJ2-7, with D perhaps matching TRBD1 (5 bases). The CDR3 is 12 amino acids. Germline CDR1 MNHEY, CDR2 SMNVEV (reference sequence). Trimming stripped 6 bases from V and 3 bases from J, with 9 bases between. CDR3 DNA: TGTGCCAGCAGGCAGGGAATCTACGAGCAGTACTTC. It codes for CASRQGIYEQYF.

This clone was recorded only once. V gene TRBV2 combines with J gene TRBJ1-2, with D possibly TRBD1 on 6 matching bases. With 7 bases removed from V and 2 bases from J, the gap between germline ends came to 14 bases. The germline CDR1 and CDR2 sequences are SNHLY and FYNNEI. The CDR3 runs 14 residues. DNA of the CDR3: TGTGCCAGCAAATGGACAGCGGCAAACTATGGCTACACCTTC. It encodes CASKWTAANYGYTF.

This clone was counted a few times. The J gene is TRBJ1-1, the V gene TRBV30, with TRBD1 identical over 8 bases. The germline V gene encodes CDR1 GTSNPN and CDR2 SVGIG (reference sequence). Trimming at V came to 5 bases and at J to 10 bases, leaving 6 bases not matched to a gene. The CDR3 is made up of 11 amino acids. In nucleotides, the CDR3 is TGTGCCTGGGAGGACAGGGAGATAGCTTTCTTT. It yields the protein CAWEDREIAFF.

The CDR3 sequence: CASSKPQRTNSPLHF. The DNA of the CDR3 is TGTGCCAGCAGCAAACCGCAGAGAACGAATTCACCCCTCCACTTT. V gene TRBV21-1 combines with J gene TRBJ1-6. TRBV21-1 is shown as a pseudogene. CDR3 length equals 15 residues.

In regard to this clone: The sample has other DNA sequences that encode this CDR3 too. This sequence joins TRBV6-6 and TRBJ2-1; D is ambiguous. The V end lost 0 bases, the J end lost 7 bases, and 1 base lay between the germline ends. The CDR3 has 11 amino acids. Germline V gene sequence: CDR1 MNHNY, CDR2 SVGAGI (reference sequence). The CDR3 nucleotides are TGTGCCAGCAGTTACTCAAATGAGCAGTTCTTC. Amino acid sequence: CASSYSNEQFF.

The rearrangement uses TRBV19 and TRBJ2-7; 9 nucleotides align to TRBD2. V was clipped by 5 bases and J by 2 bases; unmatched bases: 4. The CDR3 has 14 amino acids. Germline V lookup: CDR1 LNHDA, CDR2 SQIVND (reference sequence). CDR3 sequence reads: CASSWASGAYEQYF. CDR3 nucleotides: TGTGCCAGTAGTTGGGCTAGCGGGGCCTACGAGCAGTACTTC.

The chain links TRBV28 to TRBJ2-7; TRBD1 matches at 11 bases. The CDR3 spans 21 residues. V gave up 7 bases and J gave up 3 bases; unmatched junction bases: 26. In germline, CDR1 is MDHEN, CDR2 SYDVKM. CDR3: CASKPGPPGQGEVWQYYEQYF. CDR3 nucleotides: TGTGCCAGCAAACCTGGACCTCCGGGACAGGGGGAGGTATGGCAATACTACGAGCAGTACTTC.

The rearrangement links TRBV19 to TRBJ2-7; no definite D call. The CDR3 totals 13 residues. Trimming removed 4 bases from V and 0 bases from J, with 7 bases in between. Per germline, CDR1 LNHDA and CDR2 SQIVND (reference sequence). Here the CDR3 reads CASSKGSSYEQYF. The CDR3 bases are TGTGCCAGTAGTAAAGGCAGCTCCTACGAGCAGTACTTC.

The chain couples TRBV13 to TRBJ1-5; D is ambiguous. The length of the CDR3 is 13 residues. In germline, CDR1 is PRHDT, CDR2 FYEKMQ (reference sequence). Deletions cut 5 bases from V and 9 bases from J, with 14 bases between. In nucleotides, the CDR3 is TGTGCCAGCAGCAAAGAGCAGAAGGGGCCCCAGCATTTT. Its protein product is CASSKEQKGPQHF.

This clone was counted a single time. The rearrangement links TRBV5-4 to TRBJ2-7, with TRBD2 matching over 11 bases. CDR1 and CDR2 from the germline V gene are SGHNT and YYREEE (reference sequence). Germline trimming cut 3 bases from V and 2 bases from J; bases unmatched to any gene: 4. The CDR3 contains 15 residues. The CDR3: CASSYPSGRTYEQYF. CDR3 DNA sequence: TGTGCCAGCAGCTACCCTAGCGGGAGGACCTACGAGCAGTACTTC.

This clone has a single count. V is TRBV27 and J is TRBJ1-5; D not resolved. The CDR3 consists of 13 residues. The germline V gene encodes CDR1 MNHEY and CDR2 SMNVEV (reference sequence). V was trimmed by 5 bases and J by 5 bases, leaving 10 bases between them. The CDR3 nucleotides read TGTGCCAGCAGTGACGGATCCCATCAGCCCCAGCATTTT. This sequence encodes CASSDGSHQPQHF.

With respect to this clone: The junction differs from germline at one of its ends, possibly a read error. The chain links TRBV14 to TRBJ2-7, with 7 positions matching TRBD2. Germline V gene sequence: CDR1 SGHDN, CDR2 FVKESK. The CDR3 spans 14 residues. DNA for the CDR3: TGTGCCAGCACCCAACTAGCGCTCGCCTACGAGCAGTACTTC. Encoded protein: CASTQLALAYEQYF.

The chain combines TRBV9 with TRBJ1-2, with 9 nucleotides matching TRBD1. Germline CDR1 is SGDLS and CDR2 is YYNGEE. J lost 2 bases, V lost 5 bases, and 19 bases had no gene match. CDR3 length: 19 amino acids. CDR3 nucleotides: TGTGCCAGCAGTTCCCAGGAGGTTCACAGGGGGCAGTCGAACTATGGCTACACCTTC. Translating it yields CASSSQEVHRGQSNYGYTF.

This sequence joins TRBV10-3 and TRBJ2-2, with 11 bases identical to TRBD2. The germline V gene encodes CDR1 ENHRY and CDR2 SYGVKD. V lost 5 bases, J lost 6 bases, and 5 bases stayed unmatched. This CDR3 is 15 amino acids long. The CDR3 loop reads CAISNPGLAAGELFF. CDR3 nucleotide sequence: TGTGCCATCAGTAACCCGGGACTAGCGGCCGGGGAGCTGTTTTTT.

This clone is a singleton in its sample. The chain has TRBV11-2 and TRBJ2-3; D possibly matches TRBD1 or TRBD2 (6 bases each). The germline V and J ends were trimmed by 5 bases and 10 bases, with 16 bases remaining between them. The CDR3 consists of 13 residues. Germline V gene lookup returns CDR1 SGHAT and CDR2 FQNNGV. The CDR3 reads CASSGPEGGPQYF. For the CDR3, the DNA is TGTGCCAGCAGCGGCCCGGAGGGGGGACCGCAGTATTTT.

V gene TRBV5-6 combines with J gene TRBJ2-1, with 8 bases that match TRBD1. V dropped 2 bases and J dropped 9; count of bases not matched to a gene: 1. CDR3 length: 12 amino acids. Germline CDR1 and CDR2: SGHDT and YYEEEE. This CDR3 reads CASSLQGVEQFF. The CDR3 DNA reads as TGTGCCAGCAGCTTACAGGGGGTTGAGCAGTTCTTC.

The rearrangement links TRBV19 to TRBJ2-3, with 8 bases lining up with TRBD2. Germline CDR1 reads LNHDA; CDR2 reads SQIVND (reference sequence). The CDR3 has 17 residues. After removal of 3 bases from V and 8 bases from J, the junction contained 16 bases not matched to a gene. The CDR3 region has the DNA TGTGCCAGTAGTATCGGAGCGGGGGACACATCGGGAGGTACGCAGTATTTT. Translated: CASSIGAGDTSGGTQYF.

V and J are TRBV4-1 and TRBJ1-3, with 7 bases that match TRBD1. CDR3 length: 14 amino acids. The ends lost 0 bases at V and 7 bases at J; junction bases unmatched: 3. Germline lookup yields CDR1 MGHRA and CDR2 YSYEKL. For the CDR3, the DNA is TGCGCCAGCAGCCAAGAGGACAGGTGGAACACCATATATTTT. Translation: CASSQEDRWNTIYF.

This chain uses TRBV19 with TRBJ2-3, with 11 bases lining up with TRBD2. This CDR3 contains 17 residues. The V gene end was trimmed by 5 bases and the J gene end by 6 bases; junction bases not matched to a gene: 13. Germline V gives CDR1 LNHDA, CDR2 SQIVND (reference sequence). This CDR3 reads CASSSRRLAGYVDTQYF. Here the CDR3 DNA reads TGTGCCAGTAGTTCTCGAAGACTAGCGGGGTACGTTGATACGCAGTATTTT.

CDR3: CASSLTGLAGGAKNIQYF. CDR3 nucleotides: TGTGCCAGCAGTTTAACGGGACTAGCGGGAGGTGCCAAAAACATTCAGTACTTC. The V and J genes are TRBV28 and TRBJ2-4, with 15 bases fitting TRBD2. The CDR3 has 18 amino acids. V shed 2 bases and J 1 base; nucleotides not matched to a gene: 3. Germline CDR1 and CDR2: MDHEN and SYDVKM.

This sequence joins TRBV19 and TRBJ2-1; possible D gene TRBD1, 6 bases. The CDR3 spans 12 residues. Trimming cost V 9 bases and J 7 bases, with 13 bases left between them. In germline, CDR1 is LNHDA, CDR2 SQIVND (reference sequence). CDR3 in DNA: TGTGCCAGCACCACAGGGTTGAATGAGCAGTTCTTC. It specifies CASTTGLNEQFF. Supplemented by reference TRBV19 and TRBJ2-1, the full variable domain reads DGGITQSPKYLFRKEGQNVTLSCEQNLNHDAMYWYRQDPGQGLRLIYYSQIVNDFQKGDIAEGYSVSREKKESFPLTVTSAQKNPTAFYLCASTTGLNEQFFGPGTRLTVL.

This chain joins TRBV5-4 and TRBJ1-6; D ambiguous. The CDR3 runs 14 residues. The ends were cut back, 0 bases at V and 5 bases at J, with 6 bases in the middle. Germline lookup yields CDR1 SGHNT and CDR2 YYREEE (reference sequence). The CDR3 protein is CASSLGVDNSPLHF. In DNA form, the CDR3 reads TGTGCCAGCAGCTTGGGCGTAGATAATTCACCCCTCCACTTT.

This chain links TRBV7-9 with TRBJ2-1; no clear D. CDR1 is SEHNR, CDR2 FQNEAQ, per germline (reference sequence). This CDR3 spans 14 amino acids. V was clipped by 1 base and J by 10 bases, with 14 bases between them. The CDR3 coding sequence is TGTGCCAGCAGCTTAGACCCACCCTTAGGGGAGCAGTTCTTC. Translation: CASSLDPPLGEQFF.

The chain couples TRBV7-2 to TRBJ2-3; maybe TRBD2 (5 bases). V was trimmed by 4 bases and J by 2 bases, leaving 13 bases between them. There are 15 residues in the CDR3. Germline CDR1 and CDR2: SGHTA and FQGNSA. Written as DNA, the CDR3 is TGTGCCAGCAGCTCCTGGTGGGAGCTCACAGATACGCAGTATTTT. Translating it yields CASSSWWELTDTQYF.

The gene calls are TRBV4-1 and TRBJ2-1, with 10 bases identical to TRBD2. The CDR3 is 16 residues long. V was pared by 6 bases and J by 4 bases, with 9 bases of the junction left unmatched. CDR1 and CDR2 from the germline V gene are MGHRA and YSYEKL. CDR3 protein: CASRKIGSGGYNEQFF. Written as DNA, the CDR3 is TGCGCCAGCAGGAAGATAGGTAGCGGGGGGTACAATGAGCAGTTCTTC.

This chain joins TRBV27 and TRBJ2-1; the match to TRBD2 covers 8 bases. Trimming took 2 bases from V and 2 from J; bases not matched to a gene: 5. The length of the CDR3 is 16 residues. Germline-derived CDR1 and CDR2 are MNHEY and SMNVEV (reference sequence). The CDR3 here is CASSLGAGVPYNEQFF. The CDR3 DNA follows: TGTGCCAGCAGTTTAGGAGCGGGAGTTCCCTACAATGAGCAGTTCTTC.

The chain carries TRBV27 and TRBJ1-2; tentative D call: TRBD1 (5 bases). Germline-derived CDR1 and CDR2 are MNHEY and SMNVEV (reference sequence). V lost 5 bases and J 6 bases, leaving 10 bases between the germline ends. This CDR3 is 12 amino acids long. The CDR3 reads CASSPDNNGYTF. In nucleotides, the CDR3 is TGTGCCAGCAGTCCGGACAACAATGGCTACACCTTC.

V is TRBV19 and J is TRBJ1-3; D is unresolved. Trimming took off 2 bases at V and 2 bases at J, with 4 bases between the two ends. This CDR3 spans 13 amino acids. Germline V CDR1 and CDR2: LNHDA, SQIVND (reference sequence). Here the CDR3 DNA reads TGTGCCAGTAGTATAACCCCTGGAAACACCATATATTTT. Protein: CASSITPGNTIYF.

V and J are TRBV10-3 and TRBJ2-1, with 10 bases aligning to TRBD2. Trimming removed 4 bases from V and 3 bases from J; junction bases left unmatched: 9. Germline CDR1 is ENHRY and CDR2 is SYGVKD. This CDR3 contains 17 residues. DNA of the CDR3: TGTGCCATCAGTGCGGCTAGCGGGGGAGAAAACTACAATGAGCAGTTCTTC. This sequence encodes CAISAASGGENYNEQFF.

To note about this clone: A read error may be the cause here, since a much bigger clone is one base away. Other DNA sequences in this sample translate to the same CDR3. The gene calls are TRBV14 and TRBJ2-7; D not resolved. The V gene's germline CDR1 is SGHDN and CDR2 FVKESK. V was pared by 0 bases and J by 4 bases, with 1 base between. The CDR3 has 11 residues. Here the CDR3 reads CASSQDYEQYF. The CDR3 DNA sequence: TGTGCCAGCAGCCAAGATTACGAGCAGTACTTC. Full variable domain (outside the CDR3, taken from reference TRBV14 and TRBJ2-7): EAGVTQFPSHSVIEKGQTVTLRCDPISGHDNLYWYRRVMGKEIKFLLHFVKESKQDESGMPNNRFLAERTGGTYSTLKVQPAELEDSGVYFCASSQDYEQYFGPGTRLTVT.